One T cell receptor (beta chain) is described in this entry. Profiled with immunoSEQ multiplex PCR; TCRdb holds only in-frame clones, not every one. The sample comprises over 100,000 clones, approximately 90% of which are singletons, and roughly 7% rests with the top ten. This CDR3 has 15 residues. The germline CDR1 and CDR2 sequences are KGHSH and LQKENI. V gave up 3 bases and J gave up 8 bases; unmatched junction bases: 8. This sample was included in a study of radiotherapy plus CTLA-4 blockade in lung cancer. Receiving focal radiation plus CTLA-4 blockade with ipilimumab were patients who had chemo-refractory metastatic non-small-cell lung cancer.

The clonotype was recovered from a human donor with non-small cell lung cancer that progressed on radiotherapy plus ipilimumab. The chain employs TRBV18 and TRBJ1-2; 11 bases agree with TRBD1. Sequencing used peripheral blood, obtained from a patient treated with radiotherapy plus ipilimumab. CDR3 residues: CASSPTGQGAEGYTF. In nucleotides, the CDR3 is TGTGCCAGCTCACCGACCGGACAGGGGGCGGAAGGCTACACCTTC.